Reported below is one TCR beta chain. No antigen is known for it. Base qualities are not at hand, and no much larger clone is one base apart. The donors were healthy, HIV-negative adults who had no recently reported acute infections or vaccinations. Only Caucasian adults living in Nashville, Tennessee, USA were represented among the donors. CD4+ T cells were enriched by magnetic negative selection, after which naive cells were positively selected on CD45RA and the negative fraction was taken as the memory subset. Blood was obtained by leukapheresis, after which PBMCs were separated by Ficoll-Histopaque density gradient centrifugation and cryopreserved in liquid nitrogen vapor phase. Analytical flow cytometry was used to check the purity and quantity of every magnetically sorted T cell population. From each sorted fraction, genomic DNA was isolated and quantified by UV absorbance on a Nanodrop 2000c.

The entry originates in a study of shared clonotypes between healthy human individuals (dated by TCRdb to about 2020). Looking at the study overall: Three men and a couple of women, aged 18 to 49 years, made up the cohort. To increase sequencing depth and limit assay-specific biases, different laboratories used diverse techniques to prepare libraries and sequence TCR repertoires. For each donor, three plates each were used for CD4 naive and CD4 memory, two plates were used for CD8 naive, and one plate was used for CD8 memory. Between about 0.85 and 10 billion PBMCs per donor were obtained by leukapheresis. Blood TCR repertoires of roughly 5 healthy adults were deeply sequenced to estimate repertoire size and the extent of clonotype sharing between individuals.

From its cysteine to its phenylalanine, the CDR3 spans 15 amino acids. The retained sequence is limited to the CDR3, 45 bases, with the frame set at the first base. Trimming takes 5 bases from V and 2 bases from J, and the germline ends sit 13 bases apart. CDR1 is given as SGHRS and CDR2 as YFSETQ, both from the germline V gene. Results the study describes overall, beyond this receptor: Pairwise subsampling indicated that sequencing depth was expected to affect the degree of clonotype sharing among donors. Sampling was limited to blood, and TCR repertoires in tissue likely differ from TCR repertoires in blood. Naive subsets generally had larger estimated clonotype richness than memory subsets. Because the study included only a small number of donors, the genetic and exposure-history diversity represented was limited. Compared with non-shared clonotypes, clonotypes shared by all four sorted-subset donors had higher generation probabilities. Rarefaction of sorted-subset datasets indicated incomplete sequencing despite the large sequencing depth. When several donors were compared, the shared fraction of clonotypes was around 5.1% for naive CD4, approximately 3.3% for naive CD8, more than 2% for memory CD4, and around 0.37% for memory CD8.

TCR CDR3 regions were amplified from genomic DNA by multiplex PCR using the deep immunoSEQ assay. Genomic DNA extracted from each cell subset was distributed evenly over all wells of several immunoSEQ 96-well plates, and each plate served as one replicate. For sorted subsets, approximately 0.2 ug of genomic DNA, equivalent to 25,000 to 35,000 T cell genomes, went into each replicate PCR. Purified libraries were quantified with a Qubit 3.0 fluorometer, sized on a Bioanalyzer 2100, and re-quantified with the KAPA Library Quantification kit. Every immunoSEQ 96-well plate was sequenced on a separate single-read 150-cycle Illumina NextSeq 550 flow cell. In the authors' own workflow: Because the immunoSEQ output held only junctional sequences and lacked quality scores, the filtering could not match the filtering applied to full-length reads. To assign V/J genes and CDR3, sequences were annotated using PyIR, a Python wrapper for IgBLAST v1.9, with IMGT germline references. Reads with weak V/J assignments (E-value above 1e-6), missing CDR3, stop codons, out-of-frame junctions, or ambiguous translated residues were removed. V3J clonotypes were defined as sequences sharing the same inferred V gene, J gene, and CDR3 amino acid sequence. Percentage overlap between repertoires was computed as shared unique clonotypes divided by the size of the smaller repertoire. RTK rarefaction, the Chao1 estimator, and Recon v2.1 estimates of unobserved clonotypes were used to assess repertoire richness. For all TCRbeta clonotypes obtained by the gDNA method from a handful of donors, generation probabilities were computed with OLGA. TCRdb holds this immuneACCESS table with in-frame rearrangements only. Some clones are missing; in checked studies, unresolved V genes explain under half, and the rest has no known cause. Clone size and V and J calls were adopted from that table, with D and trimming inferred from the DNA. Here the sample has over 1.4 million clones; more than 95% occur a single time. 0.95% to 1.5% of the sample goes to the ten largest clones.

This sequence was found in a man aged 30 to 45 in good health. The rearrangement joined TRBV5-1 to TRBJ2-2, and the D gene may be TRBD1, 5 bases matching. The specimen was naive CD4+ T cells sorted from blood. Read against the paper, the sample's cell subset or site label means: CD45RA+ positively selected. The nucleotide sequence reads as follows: TGCGCCAGCAGATTCCAGGGCAGTAACACCGGGGAGCTGTTTTTT. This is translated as CASRFQGSNTGELFF.